The 16 T cell receptor beta chains below were found in one sample sequenced in a study of naive and memory T cell subsets. Blood and skin TCR RNA was reverse transcribed with alpha and beta constant primers. TCRdb re-derived calls from the 5' RACE reads in MiXCR, one entry per CDR3 protein. The data show under 25,000 distinct CDR3 sequences, with about 4% seen just once and about 7.8% held by the top ten. Whole-blood samples were 2 to 2.5 ml of peripheral blood from healthy adult volunteers. Receptors were obtained from a male donor in good health.

This clonotype showed up many times. The V and J genes are TRBV7-2 and TRBJ2-5; no clear D. V lost 5 bases, J lost 0 bases, and 13 bases lay in between. Per germline, CDR1 SGHTA and CDR2 FQGNSA. The CDR3 extends over 15 amino acids. CDR3 protein: CASSPLRVNQETQYF. CDR3 bases: TGTGCCAGCAGCCCCCTTCGGGTAAACCAAGAGACCCAGTACTTC.

This clonotype was seen at least ten times. V and J are TRBV20-1 and TRBJ2-3, with D perhaps TRBD1 (6 bases). From germline, CDR1 is DFQATT and CDR2 SNEGSKA (reference sequence). The CDR3 extends over 14 amino acids. The germline V and J ends were trimmed by 6 bases and 5 bases, with 18 bases remaining between them. The CDR3 sequence: CSAYRELRVDTQYF. CDR3 coding DNA: TGCAGTGCCTACAGGGAACTAAGGGTAGATACGCAGTATTTT.

This clonotype was counted at least ten times. The chain uses TRBV10-3 and TRBJ2-2; D not certain. The CDR3 has 16 amino acids. CDR1 and CDR2 (germline): ENHRY, SYGVKD. V was cut by 6 bases and J by 1 base, with 15 bases left in between. CDR3 nucleotide sequence: TGTGCCATCAGCTACACGTCTGGCAGGAACACCGGGGAGCTGTTTTTT. This codes for CAISYTSGRNTGELFF.

This clonotype was counted many times. The V gene is TRBV6-2 or TRBV6-3, the J gene TRBJ2-3; possible D gene TRBD2, 7 bases. Germline V lookup: CDR1 MNHEY, CDR2 SVGEGT. The CDR3 has 15 amino acids. V lost 2 bases and J lost 3, with 12 bases in between. CDR3 DNA sequence: TGTGCCAGCAGTTACCCCGGGGGGCCAACAGATACGCAGTATTTT. Translation gives CASSYPGGPTDTQYF.

Many counts were recorded for this clonotype. The genes are TRBV7-2 and TRBJ2-7, with 9 bases matching TRBD1. Germline assignment: CDR1 SGHTA and CDR2 FQGNSA. Germline trimming cut 4 bases from V and 4 bases from J; bases unmatched to any gene: 8. The CDR3 extends over 15 amino acids. The CDR3 DNA reads as TGTGCCAGCAGCTCTTCCGGGACAGGGAAATACGAGCAGTACTTC. Translation gives CASSSSGTGKYEQYF.

This clonotype was counted ten times or more. The chain carries TRBV7-3 and TRBJ2-3, with 8 bases that match TRBD2. Germline V gene sequence: CDR1 SGHTA, CDR2 FQGTGA. The V segment lost 5 bases and the J segment 6 bases; nucleotides outside the gene matches: 16. The CDR3 spans 17 residues. CDR3 coding DNA: TGTGCCAGCAGCCAAGGGACTAGACTCGCCCCAGGGGATACGCAGTATTTT. Amino acids: CASSQGTRLAPGDTQYF.

This clonotype appeared many times. This rearrangement joins TRBV7-2 to TRBJ2-1; TRBD1 matches 7 bases. Germline V gene data show CDR1 as SGHTA and CDR2 as FQGNSA. This CDR3 has 15 amino acids. The junction had 8 bases not matched to a gene; V was cut back by 5 bases and J by 4 bases. The CDR3 loop is CASSTTTGMYNEQFF. CDR3 nucleotides: TGTGCCAGCAGCACAACGACAGGGATGTACAATGAGCAGTTCTTC.

As concerns this clonotype: A much larger clone is a single base away; this may be a read error. The genes are TRBV5-1 and TRBJ2-7; TRBD1 agrees at 8 bases. With V trimmed by 4 bases and J by 4 bases, 10 bases remained unmatched. CDR1 is SGHRS and CDR2 is YFSETQ in the germline V gene. This CDR3 contains 15 residues. The CDR3 reads CASSPRGRGRYEQYF. In DNA form, the CDR3 reads TGCGCCAGCAGCCCTAGGGGCAGGGGGCGTTACGAGCAGTACTTC.

This clonotype was observed many times. V gene TRBV10-2 combines with J gene TRBJ2-2; 8 bases fit TRBD2. After removal of 9 bases from V and 5 bases from J, the junction contained 11 bases not matched to a gene. Per the germline V gene, CDR1 is WSHSY and CDR2 is SAAADI. This CDR3 has 15 residues. CDR3 in DNA: TGCGCCAGTTCAACCGGGACTAGTACAACCGGGGAGCTGTTTTTT. Translating gives CASSTGTSTTGELFF.

As concerns this clonotype: A much larger clone is a single base away; this may be a read error. The CDR3 DNA reads as TGCGCCAGCAGCCAAGTAGTCCAGAGGTACGAGCAGTACTTC. Residues: CASSQVVQRYEQYF. The chain has TRBV4-1 and TRBJ2-7; D unresolved. Germline V CDR1 and CDR2: MGHRA, YSYEKL. V lost 1 base and J 4 bases, leaving 11 bases between the germline ends. The CDR3 is made up of 14 amino acids.

This clonotype was observed at least ten times. In DNA form, the CDR3 reads TGCAGTGCTAGGATAGCGGGGGGGAACACCGGGGAGCTGTTTTTT. Translation: CSARIAGGNTGELFF. The rearrangement links TRBV20-1 to TRBJ2-2; 10 bases line up with TRBD2. Unmatched junction bases numbered 2, after V lost 3 bases and J lost 1 base. Germline V gives CDR1 DFQATT, CDR2 SNEGSKA (reference sequence). The CDR3 is 15 residues long.

This clonotype was seen at least ten times. This sequence joins TRBV7-8 and TRBJ2-3; 10 bases are shared with TRBD1. The CDR3 totals 16 residues. After removal of 4 bases from V and 2 bases from J, the junction contained 6 bases not matched to a gene. Germline assignment: CDR1 SGHVS and CDR2 FQNEAQ. The CDR3 region is CASSSGQGEYTDTQYF. In nucleotides, the CDR3 is TGTGCCAGCAGCTCCGGACAGGGGGAATACACAGATACGCAGTATTTT.

The chain employs TRBV28 and TRBJ1-2; D unresolved. Germline assignment: CDR1 MDHEN and CDR2 SYDVKM. The CDR3 is 15 residues long. The CDR3 is CARSSAGGSPYGYTF. The DNA of the CDR3 is TGTGCAAGAAGTTCGGCAGGAGGCTCGCCCTATGGCTACACCTTC.

This clonotype was counted at least ten times. The chain employs TRBV18 and TRBJ2-1; D is ambiguous. The CDR3 runs to 16 residues. Trimming removed 0 bases from V and 0 bases from J, with 9 bases in between. Germline V gene data show CDR1 as KGHSH and CDR2 as LQKENI. CDR3 DNA sequence: TGTGCCAGCTCACCACCGTCGCAGAGCTCCTACAATGAGCAGTTCTTC. It codes for CASSPPSQSSYNEQFF.

The sample holds many counts of this clonotype. The rearrangement links TRBV24-1 to TRBJ2-1; TRBD2 matches at 12 bases. Germline CDR1 is KGHDR and CDR2 is SFDVKD. The CDR3 loop spans 18 amino acids. Losses at the gene ends were 3 bases for V and 1 base for J; bases not matched to a gene: 6. This chain's CDR3 is CATSDTGLAGSSYNEQFF. In DNA form, the CDR3 reads TGTGCCACCAGTGATACTGGACTAGCGGGATCTTCCTACAATGAGCAGTTCTTC.

This clonotype was seen at least ten times. The CDR3 reads CSVPSGTLSEQFF. The CDR3, as DNA: TGCAGCGTTCCCTCCGGGACCCTTAGTGAGCAGTTCTTC. The gene calls are TRBV29-1 and TRBJ2-1; possibly TRBD1 or TRBD2 for D (5 bases each). The V end was cut by 5 bases, the J end by 9 bases, with 17 bases between. This CDR3 region has 13 residues. Germline CDR1 reads SQVTM; CDR2 reads ANQGSEA.